The entry below describes one T cell receptor (beta chain). Its antigen is not identified. The libraries were made with immunoSEQ version 4 in survey mode. The repertoire was sequenced with immunoSEQ multiplex PCR; TCRdb's copy has only in-frame clones and lacks some. The sample yields approximately 32,000 clones, 82% seen once. Germline V CDR1 and CDR2: MNHEY, SVGAGI. The CDR3 extends over 12 amino acids. Trimming pared 2 bases from V and 6 bases from J, leaving 7 bases between. The stimulus was an HIV-1 Gag 15-mer peptide pool, 0.85 to 1 ug/peptide/mL. CD40L/CD69 double-negative CD45RO-high memory CD4+ T cells were collected. The source of the sample is a study of persistence of HIV-infected CD4 T cells.

The sample was CD4+ T cells sorted from PBMCs after roughly 18-hour stimulation, taken from a patient who received antiretroviral therapy. This clonotype was sampled from an adult woman with HIV who was CMV-seropositive. The chain has TRBV6-5 and TRBJ1-2; D not certain. For the CDR3, the DNA is TGTGCCAGCAGTTACCAACGCGATGGCTACACCTTC. Translation gives CASSYQRDGYTF.